This is a list of T cell receptor beta chains from one sample in a study of shared clonotypes between healthy human individuals. TCRdb's table, derived via immunoSEQ multiplex PCR, lists solely in-frame clones and lacks some. The sample includes 2 million to 2.5 million clones, roughly 94% of them seen just once. Sequencing was carried out using naive CD8+ T cells sorted from blood. Receptor source: a man aged 18-30 years in good health. Each CDR3 is given with its conserved first and last residue. Fields, in order: V gene, clone size, J gene, D gene, CDR3 DNA, CDR3 protein. D genes are given only for firm matches. Some rows mark clone size as missing; the rest say once, few, many or name a class of expanded clone.

TRBV4-2	NA	TRBJ1-2	NA	TGTGCCAGCAGCCCACGGGACGGAAACTATGGCTACACCTTC	CASSPRDGNYGYTF
TRBV21-1	once	TRBJ2-7	NA	TGTGCCAGCAGCAGGGGACAGGGGTCCTACGAGCAGTACTTC	CASSRGQGSYEQYF
TRBV10-3	NA	TRBJ2-1	NA	TGTGCCATCAGTGAGGATGGCGGCTCCTACAATGAGCAGTTCTTC	CAISEDGGSYNEQFF
TRBV11-2	NA	TRBJ2-3	NA	TGTGCCAGCAGCTTCAGGGATACGCAGTATTTT	CASSFRDTQYF
TRBV19	NA	TRBJ1-2	NA	TGTGCCAGTAGTATCAACCCCCATTATGGCTACACCTTC	CASSINPHYGYTF
TRBV9	NA	TRBJ1-4	TRBD1	TGTGCCAGCAGCGAGACAGGGGCTAATGAAAAACTGTTTTTT	CASSETGANEKLFF
TRBV28	once	TRBJ2-7	NA	TGTGCCAGCAGTTTATACCAGGGCAACGAGCAGTACTTC	CASSLYQGNEQYF
TRBV19	NA	TRBJ2-7	NA	TGTGCCAGTAGTCCCTTCCGAGGGGAGCAGTACTTC	CASSPFRGEQYF
TRBV4-1	NA	TRBJ1-1	NA	TGCGCCAGCAGCCCGCCCTTCGGCAGGAGGGACTACACTGAAGCTTTCTTT	CASSPPFGRRDYTEAFF
TRBV7-9	NA	TRBJ2-5	NA	TGTGCCAGCAGCTTAGCAATTGAGGCCCAGTACTTC	CASSLAIEAQYF
TRBV27	NA	TRBJ2-1	NA	TGTGCCAGCAGTTTACAGGCCCCTCTTATCGGAGGTGAGCAGTTCTTC	CASSLQAPLIGGEQFF
TRBV9	NA	TRBJ2-7	NA	TGTGCCAGCAGCGTAGGCGACAACTACGAGCAGTACTTC	CASSVGDNYEQYF
TRBV27	NA	TRBJ2-7	NA	TGTGCCAGCAGTTTTTCCAGGGGACCCTACGAGCAGTACTTC	CASSFSRGPYEQYF
TRBV5-6	NA	TRBJ2-4	TRBD2	TGTGCCAGCAGCCTAAGGAGCGGGGGGGCCGGGTTGGCCAAAAACATTCAGTACTTC	CASSLRSGGAGLAKNIQYF
TRBV5-4	NA	TRBJ1-1	NA	TGTGCCAGCAGCACTTACTGGAACACTGAAGCTTTCTTT	CASSTYWNTEAFF
TRBV19	NA	TRBJ1-1	NA	TGTGCCAGTAACGGGGGGAACACTGAAGCTTTCTTT	CASNGGNTEAFF
TRBV6-1	NA	TRBJ2-7	TRBD1	TGTGCCAGCACCCCCGGGACAGGGGGCCAGTACGAGCAGTACTTC	CASTPGTGGQYEQYF